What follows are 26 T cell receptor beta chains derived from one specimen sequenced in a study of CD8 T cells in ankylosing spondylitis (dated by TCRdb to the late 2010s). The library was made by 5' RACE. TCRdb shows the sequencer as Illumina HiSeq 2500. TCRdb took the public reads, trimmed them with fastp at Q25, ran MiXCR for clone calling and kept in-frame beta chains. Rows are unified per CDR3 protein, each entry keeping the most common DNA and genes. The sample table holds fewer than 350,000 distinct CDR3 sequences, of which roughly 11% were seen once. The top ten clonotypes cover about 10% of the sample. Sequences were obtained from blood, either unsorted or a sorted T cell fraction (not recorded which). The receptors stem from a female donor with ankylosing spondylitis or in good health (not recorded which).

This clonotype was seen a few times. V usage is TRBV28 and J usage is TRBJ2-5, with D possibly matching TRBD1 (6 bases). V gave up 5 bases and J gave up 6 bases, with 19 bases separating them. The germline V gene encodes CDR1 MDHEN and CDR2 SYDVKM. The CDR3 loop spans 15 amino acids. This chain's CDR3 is CASSLLSRDKKTQYF. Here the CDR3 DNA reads TGTGCCAGCAGTCTTCTCTCCCGGGACAAAAAGACCCAGTACTTC.

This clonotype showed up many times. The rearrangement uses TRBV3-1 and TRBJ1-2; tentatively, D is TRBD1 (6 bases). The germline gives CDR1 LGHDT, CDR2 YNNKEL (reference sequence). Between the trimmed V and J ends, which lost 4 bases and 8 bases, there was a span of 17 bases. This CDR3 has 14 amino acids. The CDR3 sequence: CASSPRGQGLGYTF. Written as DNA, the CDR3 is TGTGCCAGCAGCCCTCGGGGGCAGGGGCTCGGCTACACCTTC.

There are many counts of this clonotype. CDR3 loop: CASSLRAGGRWIPGLGEQYF. The DNA for the CDR3 is TGTGCCAGCAGTTTGAGGGCAGGTGGTAGGTGGATCCCGGGGCTCGGCGAGCAGTACTTC. J is TRBJ2-7 and V is TRBV12-3 or TRBV12-4, with D perhaps matching TRBD1 or TRBD2 (5 bases each). The CDR3 is 20 amino acids. V was shortened by 3 bases and J by 6 bases, with 33 bases between the two germline ends.

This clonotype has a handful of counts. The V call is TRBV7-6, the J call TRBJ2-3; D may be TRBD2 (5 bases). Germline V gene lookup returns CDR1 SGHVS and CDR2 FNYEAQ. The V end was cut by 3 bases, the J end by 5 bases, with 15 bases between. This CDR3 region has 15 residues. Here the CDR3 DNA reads TGTGCCAGCAGCTTTGGTGGGGTTGGAGGAGATACGCAGTATTTT. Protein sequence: CASSFGGVGGDTQYF. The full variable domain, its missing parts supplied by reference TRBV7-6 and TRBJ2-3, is GAGVSQSPRYKVTKRGQDVALRCDPISGHVSLYWYRQALGQGPEFLTYFNYEAQQDKSGLPNDRFSAERPEGSISTLTIQRTEQRDSAMYRCASSFGGVGGDTQYFGPGTRLTVL.

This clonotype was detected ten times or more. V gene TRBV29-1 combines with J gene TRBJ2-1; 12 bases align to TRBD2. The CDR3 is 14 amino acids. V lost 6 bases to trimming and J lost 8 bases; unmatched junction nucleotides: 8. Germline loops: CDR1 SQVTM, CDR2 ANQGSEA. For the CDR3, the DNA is TGCAGCGTCGTTCTAGCGGGGGGGTGGTATGAGCAGTTCTTC. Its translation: CSVVLAGGWYEQFF.

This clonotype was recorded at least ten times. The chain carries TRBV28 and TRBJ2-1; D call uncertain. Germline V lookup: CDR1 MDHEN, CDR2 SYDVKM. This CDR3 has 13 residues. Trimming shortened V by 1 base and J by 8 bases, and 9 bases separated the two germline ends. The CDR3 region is CASSLLSRDEQFF. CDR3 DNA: TGTGCCAGCAGTTTATTATCCCGAGATGAGCAGTTCTTC.

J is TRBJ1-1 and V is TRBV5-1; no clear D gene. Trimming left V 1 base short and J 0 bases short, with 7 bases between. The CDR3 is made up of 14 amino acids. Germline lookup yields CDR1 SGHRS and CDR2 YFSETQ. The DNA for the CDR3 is TGCGCCAGCAGCTTGCATACGGTGAACACTGAAGCTTTCTTT. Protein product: CASSLHTVNTEAFF.

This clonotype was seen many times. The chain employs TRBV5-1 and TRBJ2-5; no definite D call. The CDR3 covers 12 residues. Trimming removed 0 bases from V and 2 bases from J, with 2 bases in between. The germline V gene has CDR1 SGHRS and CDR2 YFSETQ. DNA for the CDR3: TGCGCCAGCAGCTTGGGGCAAGAGACCCAGTACTTC. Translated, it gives CASSLGQETQYF.

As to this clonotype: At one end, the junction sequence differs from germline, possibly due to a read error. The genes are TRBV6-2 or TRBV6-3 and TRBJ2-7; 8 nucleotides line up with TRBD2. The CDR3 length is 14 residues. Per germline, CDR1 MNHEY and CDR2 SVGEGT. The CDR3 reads CASSDSGTSYEQYF. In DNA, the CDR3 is TGTGCCAGCAGTGACTCCGGGACTAGCTACGAGCAGTACTTC.

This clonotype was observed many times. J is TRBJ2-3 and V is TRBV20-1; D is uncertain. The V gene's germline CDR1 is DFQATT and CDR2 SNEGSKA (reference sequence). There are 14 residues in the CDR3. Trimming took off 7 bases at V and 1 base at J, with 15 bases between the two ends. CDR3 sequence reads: CSVRPPLRTDTQYF. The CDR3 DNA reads TGCAGTGTTCGACCTCCACTTCGCACAGATACGCAGTATTTT.

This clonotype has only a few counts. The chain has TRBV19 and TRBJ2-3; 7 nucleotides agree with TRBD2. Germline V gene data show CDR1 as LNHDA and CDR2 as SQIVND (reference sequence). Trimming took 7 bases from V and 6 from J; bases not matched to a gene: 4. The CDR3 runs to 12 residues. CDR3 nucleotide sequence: TGTGCCAGTAAATGGGGGGGGGATACGCAGTATTTT. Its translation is CASKWGGDTQYF. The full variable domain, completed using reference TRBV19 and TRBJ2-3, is DGGITQSPKYLFRKEGQNVTLSCEQNLNHDAMYWYRQDPGQGLRLIYYSQIVNDFQKGDIAEGYSVSREKKESFPLTVTSAQKNPTAFYLCASKWGGDTQYFGPGTRLTVL.

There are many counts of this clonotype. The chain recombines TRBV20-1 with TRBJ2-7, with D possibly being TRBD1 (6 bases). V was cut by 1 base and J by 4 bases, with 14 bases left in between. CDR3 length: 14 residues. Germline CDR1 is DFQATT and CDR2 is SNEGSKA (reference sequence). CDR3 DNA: TGCAGTGCTAGAGTAGGGGCAGGGGCTTACGAGCAGTACTTC. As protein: CSARVGAGAYEQYF.

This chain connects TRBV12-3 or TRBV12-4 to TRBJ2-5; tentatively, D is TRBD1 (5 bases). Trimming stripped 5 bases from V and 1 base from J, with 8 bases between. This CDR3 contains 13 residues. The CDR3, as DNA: TGTGCCAGCAGTAAGGGGATCCAAGAGACCCAGTACTTC. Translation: CASSKGIQETQYF.

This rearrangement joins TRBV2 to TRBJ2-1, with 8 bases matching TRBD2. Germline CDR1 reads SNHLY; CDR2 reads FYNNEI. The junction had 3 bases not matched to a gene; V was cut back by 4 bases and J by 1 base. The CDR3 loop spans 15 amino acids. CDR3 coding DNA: TGTGCCAGCAGTGCTGGGACTAGATCCTACAATGAGCAGTTCTTC. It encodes CASSAGTRSYNEQFF.

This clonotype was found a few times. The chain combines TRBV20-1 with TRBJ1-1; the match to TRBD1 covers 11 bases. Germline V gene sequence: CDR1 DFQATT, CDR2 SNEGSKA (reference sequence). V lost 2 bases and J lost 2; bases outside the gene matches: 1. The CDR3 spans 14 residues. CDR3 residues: CSARWTGGNTEAFF. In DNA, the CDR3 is TGCAGTGCTAGATGGACAGGGGGCAACACTGAAGCTTTCTTT.

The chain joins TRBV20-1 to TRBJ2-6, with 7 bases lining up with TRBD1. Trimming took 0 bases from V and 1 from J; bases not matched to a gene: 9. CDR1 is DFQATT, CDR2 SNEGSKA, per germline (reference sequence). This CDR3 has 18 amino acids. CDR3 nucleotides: TGCAGTGCTAGAGAGGGACAGAGATGGTCATCTGGGGCCAACGTCCTGACTTTC. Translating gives CSAREGQRWSSGANVLTF.

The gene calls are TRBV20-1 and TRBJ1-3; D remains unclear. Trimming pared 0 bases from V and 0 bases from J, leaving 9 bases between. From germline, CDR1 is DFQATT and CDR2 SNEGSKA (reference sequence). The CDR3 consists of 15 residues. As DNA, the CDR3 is TGCAGTGCTAGAGATAGCGCGAGCTCTGGAAACACCATATATTTT. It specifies CSARDSASSGNTIYF.

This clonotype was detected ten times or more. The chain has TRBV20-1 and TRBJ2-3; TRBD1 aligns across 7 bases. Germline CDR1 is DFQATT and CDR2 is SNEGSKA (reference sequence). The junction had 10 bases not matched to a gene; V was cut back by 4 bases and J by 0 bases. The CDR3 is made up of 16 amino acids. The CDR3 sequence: CSAIIQGKGSTDTQYF. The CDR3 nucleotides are TGCAGTGCTATAATACAGGGGAAAGGGAGCACAGATACGCAGTATTTT.

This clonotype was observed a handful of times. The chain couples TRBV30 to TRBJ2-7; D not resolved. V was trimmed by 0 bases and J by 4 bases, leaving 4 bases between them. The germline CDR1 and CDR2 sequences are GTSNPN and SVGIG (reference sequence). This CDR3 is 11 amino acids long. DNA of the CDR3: TGTGCCTGGAGTGTAAAGTACGAGCAGTACTTC. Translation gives CAWSVKYEQYF.

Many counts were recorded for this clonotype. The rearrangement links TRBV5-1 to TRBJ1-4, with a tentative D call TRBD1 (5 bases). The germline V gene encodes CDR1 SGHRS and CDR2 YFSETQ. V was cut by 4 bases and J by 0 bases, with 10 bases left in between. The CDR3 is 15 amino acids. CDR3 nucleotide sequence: TGCGCCAGCAGCCCTGACAGTGCAACTAATGAAAAACTGTTTTTT. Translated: CASSPDSATNEKLFF.

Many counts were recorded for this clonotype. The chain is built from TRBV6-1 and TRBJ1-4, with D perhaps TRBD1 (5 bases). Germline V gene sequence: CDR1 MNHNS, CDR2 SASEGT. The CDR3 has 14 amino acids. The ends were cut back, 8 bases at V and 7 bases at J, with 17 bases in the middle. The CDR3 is CASRPGGAGEKLFF. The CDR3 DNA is TGTGCCAGCCGACCCGGAGGGGCAGGTGAAAAACTGTTTTTT.

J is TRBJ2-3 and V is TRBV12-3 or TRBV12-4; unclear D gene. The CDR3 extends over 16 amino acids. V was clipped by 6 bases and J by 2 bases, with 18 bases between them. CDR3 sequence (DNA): TGTGCCAGCAGCAATGAGAGGCTAACACACACAGATACGCAGTATTTT. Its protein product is CASSNERLTHTDTQYF.

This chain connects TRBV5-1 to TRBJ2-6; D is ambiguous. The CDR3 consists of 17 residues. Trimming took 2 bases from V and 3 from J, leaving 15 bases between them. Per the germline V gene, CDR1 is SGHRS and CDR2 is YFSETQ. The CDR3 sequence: CASSFDAQTRGANVLTF. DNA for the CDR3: TGCGCCAGCAGCTTCGACGCCCAGACCCGTGGGGCCAACGTCCTGACTTTC.

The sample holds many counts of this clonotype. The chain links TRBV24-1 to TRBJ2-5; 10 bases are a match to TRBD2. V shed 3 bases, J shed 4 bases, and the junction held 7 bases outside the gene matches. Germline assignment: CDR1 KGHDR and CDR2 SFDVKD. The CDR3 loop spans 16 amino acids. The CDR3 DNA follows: TGTGCCACCAGTGATCCCGGACTAGCGGCCTTAGAGACCCAGTACTTC. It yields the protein CATSDPGLAALETQYF.

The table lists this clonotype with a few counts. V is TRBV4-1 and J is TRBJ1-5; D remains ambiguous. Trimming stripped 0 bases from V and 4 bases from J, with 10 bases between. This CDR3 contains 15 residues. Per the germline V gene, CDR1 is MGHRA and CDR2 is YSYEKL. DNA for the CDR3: TGCGCCAGCAGCCAAGACGGAGCTTTTAATCAGCCCCAGCATTTT. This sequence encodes CASSQDGAFNQPQHF.

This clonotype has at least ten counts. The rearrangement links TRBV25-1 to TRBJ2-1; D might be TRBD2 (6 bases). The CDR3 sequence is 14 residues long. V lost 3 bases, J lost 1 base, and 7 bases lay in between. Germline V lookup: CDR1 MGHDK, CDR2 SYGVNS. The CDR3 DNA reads TGTGCCAGCAGTGACGGGGGTTCCTACAATGAGCAGTTCTTC. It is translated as CASSDGGSYNEQFF.